In its sample, the clone carrying this T cell receptor beta chain is medium-sized. The CDR3 extends over 13 amino acids. V dropped 5 bases and J dropped 5; count of bases not matched to a gene: 3. Germline assignment: CDR1 KGHSH and CDR2 LQKENI. The source of the sample is a study of T cell changes during pregnancy in multiple sclerosis. Produced via immunoSEQ multiplex PCR; TCRdb's table is partial and in-frame only. Of around 40,000 clones listed, roughly nine tenths are singletons. The specimen comprised CD4+ T cells from peripheral blood mononuclear cells, sampled in the first trimester of pregnancy. The TCR comes from a female donor with multiple sclerosis, enrolled in a pregnancy study. The chain uses TRBV18 and TRBJ1-1; 9 bases align to TRBD1. The CDR3 spells CASSATGGTEAFF. For the CDR3, the DNA is TGTGCCAGCTCAGCGACAGGGGGGACTGAAGCTTTCTTT.